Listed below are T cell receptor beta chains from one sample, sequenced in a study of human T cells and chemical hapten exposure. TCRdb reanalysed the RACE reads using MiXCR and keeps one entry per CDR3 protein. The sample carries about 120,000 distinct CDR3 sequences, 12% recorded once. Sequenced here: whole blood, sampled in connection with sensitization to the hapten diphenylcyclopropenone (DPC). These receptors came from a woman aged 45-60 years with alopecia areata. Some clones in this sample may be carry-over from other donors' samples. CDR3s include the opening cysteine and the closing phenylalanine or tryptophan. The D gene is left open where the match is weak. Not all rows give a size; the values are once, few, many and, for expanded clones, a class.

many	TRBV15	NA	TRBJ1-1	TGTGCCACCAGCAGAGATATTGGGGCGCAGCGCACTGAAGCTTTCTTT	CATSRDIGAQRTEAFF
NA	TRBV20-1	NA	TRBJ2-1	TGCAGTGGAAGGGTGGACAATGAGCAGTTCTTC	CSGRVDNEQFF
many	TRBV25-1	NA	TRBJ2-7	TGTGCCAGCATCAACCGGGAGACTCGTTCCTACGAGCAGTACTTC	CASINRETRSYEQYF
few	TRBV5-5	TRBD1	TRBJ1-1	TGTGCCAGCAGCCACACAGGGGGTGAAGCTTTCTTT	CASSHTGGEAFF
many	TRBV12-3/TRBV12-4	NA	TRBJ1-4	TGTGCCAGCAGTAACAGGGCGACTAATGAAAAACTGTTTTTT	CASSNRATNEKLFF
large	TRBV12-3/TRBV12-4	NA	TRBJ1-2	TGTGCCAGCAGTCCCGGGACGCCCTACACCTTC	CASSPGTPYTF
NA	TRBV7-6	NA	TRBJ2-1	TGTGCCAGCAGCTTACGCCCGGAGTACAATGAGCAGTTCTTC	CASSLRPEYNEQFF
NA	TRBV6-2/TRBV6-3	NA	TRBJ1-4	TGTGCCAGCAGCCGGACAGCTAATGAAAAACTGTTTTTT	CASSRTANEKLFF
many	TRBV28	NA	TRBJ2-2	TGTGCCAGCAGTTTGGCCAGCGCTAGAACCGGGGAGCTGTTTTTT	CASSLASARTGELFF
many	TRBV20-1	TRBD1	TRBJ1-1	TGCAGTGCCCCAGACAGGGCGGGGGATGAAGCTTTCTTT	CSAPDRAGDEAFF
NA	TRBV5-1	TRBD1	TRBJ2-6	TGCGCCAGCAGCCTACGACAGGGCTCTGGGGCCAACGTCCTGACTTTC	CASSLRQGSGANVLTF
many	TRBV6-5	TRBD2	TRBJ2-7	TGTGCCAGCAGTTCCCGATTTAGCGGGGGGTACTACGAGCAGTACTTC	CASSSRFSGGYYEQYF
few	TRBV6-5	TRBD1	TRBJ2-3	TGTGCCAGCAGTAAACGGACAGGGGGAACAGATACGCAGTATTTT	CASSKRTGGTDTQYF
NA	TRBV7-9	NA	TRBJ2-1	TGTGCCAGCAGCTTAGATTCGGGGGTTTCCTACAATGAGCAGTTCTTC	CASSLDSGVSYNEQFF
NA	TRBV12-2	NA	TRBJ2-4	TGTGCAAGTCGCCCTGAGGGCGGGGGCCTCAAAAACATTCAGTACTTC	CASRPEGGGLKNIQYF
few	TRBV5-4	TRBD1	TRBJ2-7	TGTGCCAGCAGCTTTAAGGACAGGGAGCTCTACGAGCAGTACTTC	CASSFKDRELYEQYF
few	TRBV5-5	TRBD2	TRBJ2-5	TGTGCCAGCAGCTCCCGAGGACTAGCGGGGGGGCCGGTGCAGTGGACCCAGTACTTC	CASSSRGLAGGPVQWTQYF
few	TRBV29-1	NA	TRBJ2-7	TGCAGCGTTGCAGAACCGAACTACGAGCAGTACTTC	CSVAEPNYEQYF
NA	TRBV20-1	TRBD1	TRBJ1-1	TGCAGTGCTAGAGACCGACAGGGGGCGGGAACTGAAGCTTTCTTT	CSARDRQGAGTEAFF
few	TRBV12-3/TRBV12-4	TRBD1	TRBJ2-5	TGTGCCAGCAGGCCGGGACAGGGGGCGGCGTGGGAGACCCAGTACTTC	CASRPGQGAAWETQYF
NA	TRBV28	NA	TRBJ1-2	TGTGCCAGCAGAAGAGAAGGTGGGGGGTATGGCTACACCTTC	CASRREGGGYGYTF
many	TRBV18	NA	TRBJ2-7	TGTGCCAGCTCACCCAGGACAGACTCCTACGAGCAGTACTTC	CASSPRTDSYEQYF
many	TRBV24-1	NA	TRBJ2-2	TGTGCCACCAGTGATTCGGAGGGTCGGGTCACCGGGGAGCTGTTTTTT	CATSDSEGRVTGELFF
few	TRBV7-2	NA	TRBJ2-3	TGTGCCAGCAGCTTAGTCTCGCGCAGCACAGATACGCAGTATTTT	CASSLVSRSTDTQYF
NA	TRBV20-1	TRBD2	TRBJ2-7	TGCAGTGCTAGTTTCGCGGGAGAGACCTACGAGCAGTACTTC	CSASFAGETYEQYF
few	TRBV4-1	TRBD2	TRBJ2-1	TGCGCCAGCGCAAATAGCGGGAGTCTCAATGAGCAGTTCTTC	CASANSGSLNEQFF
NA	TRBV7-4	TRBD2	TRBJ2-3	TGTGCCAGCATGACTAGCGTGAGCTTGGCAGATACGCAGTATTTT	CASMTSVSLADTQYF
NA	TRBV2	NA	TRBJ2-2	TGTGCCAGCAAGCCCCGCTTAGTAGCCGGAAAGTCGAACACCGGGGAGCTGGTTTTT	CASKPRLVAGKSNTGELVF
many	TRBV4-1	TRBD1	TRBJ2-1	TGCGCCAGCAGCCGGAAAGTGTGGGACAGAAGTCAATACAATGAGCAGTTCTTC	CASSRKVWDRSQYNEQFF
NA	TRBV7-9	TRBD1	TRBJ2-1	TGTGCCGGCAGCCCGACAGGGGTCAATGAGCAGTTCTTC	CAGSPTGVNEQFF
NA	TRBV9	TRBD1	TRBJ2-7	TGTGCCAGCAGCGTAGCTCCAGAGACAGGGGCCCCTCAGCAGTACTTC	CASSVAPETGAPQQYF
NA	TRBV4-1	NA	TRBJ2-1	TGCGCCAGCAGCCAAGCCGACAATGAGCAGTTCTTC	CASSQADNEQFF
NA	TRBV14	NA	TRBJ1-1	TGTACCAGCAGCCAAGTTCGGCAGGGAGGGGCTTTCTTT	CTSSQVRQGGAFF
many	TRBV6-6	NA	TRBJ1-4	TGTGCCACTCGTCTTGTGGGCGCATCTAATGAAAAACTGTTTTTT	CATRLVGASNEKLFF
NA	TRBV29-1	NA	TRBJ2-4	TGCAGCGTTGGACACGGGATCGCCAAAAACATTCAGTACTTC	CSVGHGIAKNIQYF
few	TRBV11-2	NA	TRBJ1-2	TGTGCCAGCAGCACCGATCGGACATCTCTTTCGGGAACCTTC	CASSTDRTSLSGTF
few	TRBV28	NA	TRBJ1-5	TGTGCCAGCAGTTTTGGCGGGCCCGGTCAGCCCCAGCATTTT	CASSFGGPGQPQHF
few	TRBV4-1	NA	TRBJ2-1	TGCGCCAGCAGCCAAGTAGGAGGGGGCGCCTACAATGAGCAGTTCTTC	CASSQVGGGAYNEQFF
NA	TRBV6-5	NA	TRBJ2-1	TGTGCCAGCAGTACCACTACGAGCTCCTACAATGAGCAGTTCTTC	CASSTTTSSYNEQFF
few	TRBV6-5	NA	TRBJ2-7	TGTGCCAGCAGTTACTATGGGTTTGGGGCCTACGAGCAGTACTTC	CASSYYGFGAYEQYF
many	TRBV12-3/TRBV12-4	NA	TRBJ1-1	TGTGCCAGCACTATAGGGGACAAGAACACTGAAGCTTTCTTT	CASTIGDKNTEAFF